The clone carrying this T cell receptor (beta chain) was counted only a few times. The antigen is unknown. The CDR3 has 13 residues. Germline V gene data show CDR1 as DFQATT and CDR2 as SNEGSKA (reference sequence). Trimming at V came to 5 bases and at J to 7 bases, leaving 5 bases not matched to a gene. The data derive from a study of response to subunit inactivated influenza vaccine. Study-wide points: Authors suggested few new T cells are recruited by each seasonal influenza vaccination.

TCRdb re-derived calls from the RT-PCR reads in MiXCR, one entry per CDR3 protein. The data show 490,000 or so distinct CDR3 sequences, about 8% seen once. The source of this sequence is a man aged 45 to 70 who received an inactivated influenza vaccine. The chain recombines TRBV20-1 with TRBJ1-5, with TRBD1 matching over 10 bases. Sequencing was performed on PBMCs from blood, taken 23 to 25 months after vaccination. CDR3 residues: CSAGTGARQPQHF. The CDR3 coding sequence is TGCAGTGCTGGGACAGGGGCGAGACAGCCCCAGCATTTT.